A single sample is the source of the 21 T cell receptor beta chains below, sequenced in a study of T cells in Graves' hyperthyroidism and ophthalmopathy. It was RNA transcripts that yielded the amplified TCR beta CDR3 regions. The TCR CDR3 first-round RT-PCR relied on the HTBI primer set. MiXCR was run by TCRdb on the multiplex PCR reads, yielding one entry per CDR3 protein. Among approximately 590,000 distinct CDR3 sequences listed, about half were seen once. The source material was peripheral blood or thyroid tissue (not recorded which). The receptors shown here come from a woman between 18 and 29 years old with Graves' hyperthyroidism.

This clonotype was counted a few times. The V and J genes are TRBV7-9 and TRBJ1-1, with 8 positions matching TRBD1. In germline, CDR1 is SEHNR, CDR2 FQNEAQ (reference sequence). With V trimmed by 3 bases and J by 1 base, 7 bases remained unmatched. CDR3 size: 16 residues. The CDR3 coding sequence is TGTGCCAGCAGCTTCCCGGGACAGGCGGGGAACACTGAAGCTTTCTTT. It encodes CASSFPGQAGNTEAFF.

Details on this clonotype: A read error is possible here, since a much larger clone lies one base away. The conserved closing phenylalanine or tryptophan is absent in this CDR3, likely reflecting a read error. The rearrangement joins TRBV2 to TRBJ2-7; D may be TRBD2 (5 bases). The V gene's germline CDR1 is SNHLY and CDR2 FYNNEI. Trimming took 8 bases from V and 2 from J, leaving 7 bases between them. The CDR3 consists of 11 residues. The CDR3 protein is CASGSTYEQYL. DNA of the CDR3: TGTGCCAGCGGGAGCACCTACGAGCAGTACCTC.

This clonotype was detected once. The chain uses TRBV27 and TRBJ1-2, with 8 bases fitting TRBD1. Germline V CDR1 and CDR2: MNHEY, SMNVEV (reference sequence). Germline trimming cut 1 base from V and 7 bases from J; bases unmatched to any gene: 8. This CDR3 has 15 residues. The CDR3 DNA is TGTGCCAGCAGTTTATTGGGCAGGGGGCCTCCTGGCTACACCTTC. Translation: CASSLLGRGPPGYTF.

This clonotype has more than one count but fewer than ten. V gene TRBV5-4 combines with J gene TRBJ2-7, with TRBD2 as a possible D gene (6 bases). This CDR3 spans 16 amino acids. Trimming left V 0 bases short and J 6 bases short, with 19 bases between. Germline values: CDR1 SGHNT, CDR2 YYREEE (reference sequence). CDR3 region: CASSLAGGRKTLEQYF. In nucleotides, the CDR3 is TGTGCCAGCAGCTTGGCCGGGGGACGGAAAACGCTCGAGCAGTACTTC.

The chain joins TRBV29-1 to TRBJ1-1; D not certain. This CDR3 comprises 14 residues. CDR1 and CDR2 (germline): SQVTM, ANQGSEA. V was cut by 5 bases and J by 1 base, with 14 bases left in between. As DNA, the CDR3 is TGCAGCGTTATTTCCGGACGGAAGAACACTGAAGCTTTCTTT. This gives the protein CSVISGRKNTEAFF.

This clonotype was counted between two and nine times. The V call is TRBV7-9, the J call TRBJ1-1; no firm D call. CDR3 length: 16 residues. Germline loops: CDR1 SEHNR, CDR2 FQNEAQ (reference sequence). The V and J ends lost 2 bases and 1 base respectively, with 14 bases between them. The CDR3 DNA is TGTGCCAGCAGCTTACCCATGCGGGCCAGGAACACTGAAGCTTTCTTT. This translates into CASSLPMRARNTEAFF.

The chain recombines TRBV2 with TRBJ2-7; 11 bases are a match to TRBD2. TRBJ2-1 matches the DNA end more closely, so the J call is doubtful. This CDR3 has 17 amino acids. Germline-derived CDR1 and CDR2 are SNHLY and FYNNEI. In nucleotides, the CDR3 is TGTGCCAGCAGTGACCGGGTCGGGCTAGCGGGAGGTTCCCAGCAGTTCTTC. It yields the protein CASSDRVGLAGGSQQFF.

This clonotype was found a few times. The germline gene is not matched at one end of the junction; a read error may be the cause. The V and J genes are TRBV10-1 and TRBJ1-5; the D gene is possibly TRBD1 (5 bases). The CDR3 spans 15 residues. Germline CDR1 is WNHNN and CDR2 is SYGVQD (reference sequence). CDR3 sequence: CASSPRIGESQPQHF. The CDR3 region has the DNA TGTGCCAGCAGCCCAAGGATAGGGGAAAGTCAGCCCCAGCATTTT.

The chain employs TRBV29-1 and TRBJ1-2; tentative D call: TRBD1 (6 bases). Germline CDR1 is SQVTM and CDR2 is ANQGSEA. The CDR3 is made up of 13 amino acids. The V end was cut by 7 bases, the J end by 4 bases, with 16 bases between. CDR3: CSGEQGHLYGYTF. CDR3 coding DNA: TGCAGCGGAGAACAGGGCCACCTCTATGGCTACACCTTC.

This chain links TRBV10-3 with TRBJ1-1; no definite D call. Germline lookup yields CDR1 ENHRY and CDR2 SYGVKD. Deletions cut 10 bases from V and 4 bases from J, with 16 bases between. This CDR3 contains 13 residues. The CDR3: CASSEDTSTEAFF. The CDR3 DNA is TGTGCCAGCAGCGAAGACACAAGCACTGAAGCTTTCTTT.

This clonotype was counted ten times or more. The chain employs TRBV7-9 and TRBJ1-5; TRBD1 aligns across 9 bases. Trimming took 4 bases from V and 6 from J; bases not matched to a gene: 7. CDR1 is SEHNR and CDR2 is FQNEAQ in the germline V gene (reference sequence). CDR3 length equals 15 residues. CDR3 amino acids: CASSSGQGKIQPQHF. As DNA, the CDR3 is TGTGCCAGCAGCTCGGGACAGGGCAAAATTCAGCCCCAGCATTTT.

This chain links TRBV7-9 with TRBJ1-4; the match to TRBD1 covers 9 bases. Germline CDR1 SEHNR, CDR2 FQNEAQ (reference sequence). This CDR3 has 14 residues. V lost 5 bases, J lost 8 bases, and 6 bases stayed unmatched. The CDR3: CASSPTGGWEKLFF. Here the CDR3 DNA reads TGTGCCAGCAGCCCGACAGGGGGATGGGAAAAACTGTTTTTT.

This clonotype was detected only once. V gene TRBV12-5 combines with J gene TRBJ2-7; D perhaps matches TRBD1 (6 bases). CDR1 is LGHNT, CDR2 FRNRAP, per germline. This CDR3 is built from 12 residues. V gave up 4 bases and J gave up 9 bases, with 13 bases separating them. CDR3 region: CASGSSGTRQYF. The CDR3 DNA reads TGTGCTAGTGGTTCGTCCGGGACACGGCAGTACTTC.

This rearrangement joins TRBV15 to TRBJ2-6; 9 bases agree with TRBD1. The germline V gene encodes CDR1 LNHNV and CDR2 YYDKDF (reference sequence). The CDR3 sequence is 16 residues long. Germline trimming cut 8 bases from V and 1 base from J; bases unmatched to any gene: 6. CDR3 sequence: CATERTGESGANVLTF. The CDR3 coding sequence is TGTGCCACCGAAAGGACAGGGGAGTCTGGGGCCAACGTCCTGACTTTC.

This clonotype was seen only a few times. J is TRBJ1-2 and V is TRBV19; 9 bases are a match to TRBD1. CDR1 LNHDA and CDR2 SQIVND come from the germline V gene (reference sequence). The CDR3 covers 13 residues. Trimming removed 8 bases from V and 7 bases from J; junction bases left unmatched: 8. CDR3: CASVTGGGSGYTF. CDR3 in DNA: TGTGCCAGTGTCACAGGGGGCGGCTCTGGCTACACCTTC.

The rearrangement uses TRBV20-1 and TRBJ1-1, with D perhaps TRBD1 (6 bases). This CDR3 is 13 amino acids long. V shed 3 bases and J shed 2 bases, with 10 bases lying between them. The germline gives CDR1 DFQATT, CDR2 SNEGSKA (reference sequence). The CDR3 nucleotides are TGCAGTGCTAGGGAGGACAGAAACACTGAAGCTTTCTTT. It encodes CSAREDRNTEAFF.

This clonotype has more than one count but fewer than ten. This chain links TRBV5-1 with TRBJ1-1; D is perhaps TRBD1 (6 bases). The ends were cut back, 3 bases at V and 3 bases at J, with 15 bases in the middle. CDR1 is SGHRS, CDR2 YFSETQ, per germline. This CDR3 region has 15 residues. The CDR3 sequence is CASSSWRDIHTEAFF. In DNA form, the CDR3 reads TGCGCCAGCAGCTCATGGCGGGACATCCACACTGAAGCTTTCTTT.

This clonotype was recorded once. The rearrangement uses TRBV7-9 and TRBJ1-6; 7 bases line up with TRBD1. The germline gives CDR1 SEHNR, CDR2 FQNEAQ (reference sequence). This CDR3 has 15 amino acids. With V trimmed by 5 bases and J by 14 bases, 15 bases remained unmatched. CDR3 sequence: CASSATGTARTSLHF. In nucleotides, the CDR3 is TGTGCCAGCAGCGCCACAGGGACAGCAAGAACATCCCTCCACTTT.

The table lists this clonotype with many counts. This chain links TRBV2 with TRBJ1-4; the D is unclear. Germline CDR1 reads SNHLY; CDR2 reads FYNNEI. The CDR3 length is 14 residues. The V end lost 8 bases, the J end lost 7 bases, and 17 bases lay between the germline ends. The CDR3 reads CASCPGHLLEKLFF. In DNA, the CDR3 is TGTGCCAGCTGCCCAGGCCACCTTCTTGAAAAACTGTTTTTT.

This sequence joins TRBV10-3 and TRBJ1-2; 11 positions match TRBD1. Germline-derived CDR1 and CDR2 are ENHRY and SYGVKD. The ends lost 10 bases at V and 4 bases at J; junction bases unmatched: 14. The CDR3 has 16 residues. CDR3 coding DNA: TGTGCCAGCAGCCAAGCGGACAGGGGGCCTGGCTATGGCTACACCTTC. This translates into CASSQADRGPGYGYTF.

This clonotype was counted only a few times. J is TRBJ1-2 and V is TRBV6-1; no clear D. V lost 6 bases, J lost 4 bases, and 15 bases lay in between. CDR1 is MNHNS and CDR2 is SASEGT in the germline V gene. This CDR3 contains 14 residues. This CDR3 is CASSQELGFYGYTF. As DNA, the CDR3 is TGTGCCAGCAGCCAAGAACTGGGGTTCTATGGCTACACCTTC.